The entry that follows covers one T cell receptor (beta chain) sequence. Only one count was recorded for this clonotype. Its recognized antigen is unknown. No base-level quality is on record; no much larger clone is a single base apart. A single read makes a weak case. This was a case-control study nested in a cohort of healthcare workers in London, UK, who had nasopharyngeal swab PCR tests and blood samples taken every week. Healthcare workers were recruited during the week of the UK lockdown, between 23 and 31 March 2020, and followed weekly for up to about 15 weeks. This sample stems from a study of early T cells in non-severe SARS-CoV-2 infection (TCRdb year 2021). About the full investigation: Because TCR sequencing relied on bulk RNA taken from unsorted whole blood, pairing of alpha and beta chains was not possible. What the authors observed across the whole study: VDJdb matching was skewed toward anti-spike CD8 responses and likely underestimated virus-specific expansions by missing private and CD4 specificities.

The library was built by means of 5' RACE. Sequenced using a NextSeq 500. To correct for sequencing error and PCR bias, the TCR library protocol tagged individual cDNA molecules with unique molecular identifiers. TCR alpha and beta chains were both sequenced, and the abundances of alpha and beta sequences in each sample were closely correlated with each other. In the paper's pipeline: Decombinator V4 was used to annotate TCR sequences for V gene, J gene and CDR3. TCRs were defined as expanded if a significant change between any two time points was detected under a Poisson model with p below 0.0001. TCR abundances were normalised to the total number of TCRs sequenced per sample and were expressed as counts per million. MAIT TCRs were defined by TRAV1-2 paired with TRAJ12, TRAJ20 or TRAJ33, and iNKT TCRs by TRAV10 paired with TRAJ18. VDJdb, accessed 1 November 2021, was searched for CMV, EBV and SARS-CoV-2 annotated TCRs, with TCRs annotated for multiple antigens excluded. The public reads were run again by TCRdb, first through fastp at Q25 and then through MiXCR, and only productive beta chains were kept. Rows with one shared CDR3 protein collapse into an entry with the most common genes and DNA. What appears here as the V and J calls and clone size reflects TCRdb's work, not the paper's. This sample holds about 70,000 distinct CDR3 sequences; approximately 5% were observed only once. Of the sample, around 7.8% falls within the top ten clones.

The junction carries 14 bases between V and J, which are trimmed by 1 base and 4 bases respectively. The germline V gene supplies CDR1 SGHRS and CDR2 YFSETQ. The CDR3, cysteine through phenylalanine, is 15 amino acids long. Only the CDR3 part of the read is kept: 45 bases, read in frame from the first base. The sequenced sample was whole blood, obtained at baseline. This receptor was identified in an adult who was a healthcare worker with PCR-confirmed SARS-CoV-2 infection or an uninfected control (not recorded which). The rearranged segments are TRBV5-1 and TRBJ1-1; the D gene identity is not certain. The DNA is as follows: TGCGCCAGCAGCTTGAGGAACGCGGATGGCACTGAAGCTTTCTTT. It is translated as CASSLRNADGTEAFF. The CDR3 plus the reference TRBV5-1 and TRBJ1-1 genes for the other parts give the full variable domain: KAGVTQTPRYLIKTRGQQVTLSCSPISGHRSVSWYQQTPGQGLQFLFEYFSETQRNKGNFPGRFSGRQFSNSRSEMNVSTLELGDSALYLCASSLRNADGTEAFFGQGTRLTVV.